This T cell receptor beta chain was documented in a study of T cells in Graves' hyperthyroidism and ophthalmopathy. General study results and limits: A model of 13 V-J pairs discriminated ophthalmopathy from stable hyperthyroidism. Blood held most thyroid clonotypes expanded above 0.001 frequency.

Newly diagnosed hyperthyroidism, duration under 2 months, in patients aged 18 to 65. PBMCs were sourced from more than 7.5 ml fresh peripheral blood. It was RNA transcripts that yielded the amplified TCR beta CDR3 regions. TCR CDR3 regions were first amplified by RT-PCR with HTBI primers. TCRdb re-called the multiplex PCR reads through MiXCR, storing one row per CDR3 protein. Of 85,000 to 110,000 distinct CDR3 sequences listed, 47% are singletons. Germline CDR1 and CDR2: GTSNPN and SVGIG (reference sequence). The CDR3 is 9 residues long. Trimming pared 3 bases from V and 4 bases from J, leaving 1 base between. This clonotype was seen repeatedly, ten times or more. Antigen specificity is unknown.

The TCR was taken from a man in his forties or fifties with Graves' hyperthyroidism. Sequences were obtained from blood. V gene TRBV30 combines with J gene TRBJ2-7, with D uncertain. The CDR3 here is CAWRYEQYF. The DNA of the CDR3 is TGTGCCTGGAGATACGAGCAGTACTTC.